Reported below is one T cell receptor (beta chain). Its matching antigen is unknown. The entry originates in a study of cytomegalovirus exposure and HLA in healthy donors. Study-wide findings and caveats: Most TCR sequences were uncommon, yet certain public TCRs appeared in many donors.

The data were produced by immunoSEQ multiplex PCR, yet TCRdb's version contains in-frame clones alone and is incomplete. The table records some 69,000 clones, roughly 96% of them present only once. The CDR3 covers 15 residues. The germline CDR1 and CDR2 sequences are SGHTA and FQGTGA. Trimming left V 5 bases short and J 1 base short, with 15 bases between. The V call is TRBV7-3, the J call TRBJ2-7; D possibly corresponds to TRBD1 (5 bases). Sequenced: PBMCs. This receptor was identified in a man between 18 and 35 years old in good health and CMV-seronegative. The CDR3 sequence: CASSPGWGSSYEQYF. CDR3 nucleotides: TGTGCCAGCAGCCCAGGGTGGGGCAGTTCCTACGAGCAGTACTTC.